Sequencing of this T cell receptor beta chain was carried out in a study of persistence of HIV-infected CD4 T cells. The CDR3 is 17 residues long. Germline V lookup: CDR1 SEHNR, CDR2 FQNEAQ (reference sequence). Losses at the gene ends were 7 bases for V and 2 bases for J; bases not matched to a gene: 12. An overlapping HIV-1 Gag peptide pool stimulated these cells at 0.75 to 1 ug/peptide/mL. Sorted nonresponding memory CD4+ T cells were CD40L-negative, CD69-negative, CD45RO-high. A note on this clone: The antigen remains unidentified.

Sequencing used immunoSEQ version 4 in survey mode. Sequencing used immunoSEQ multiplex PCR; TCRdb keeps in-frame clones, though not all of them. The sample carries tens of thousands of clones, under 80% recorded once. The chain joins TRBV7-9 to TRBJ2-1; 9 positions match TRBD2. This TCR came from an adult man with HIV who was CMV-seropositive. The sequences come from CD4+ T cells sorted from PBMCs after roughly 20-hour stimulation, collected from a patient who received antiretroviral therapy. The CDR3: CASTFKSGGGAYNEQFF. For the CDR3, the DNA is TGTGCCAGCACCTTTAAATCTGGCGGGGGGGCCTACAATGAGCAGTTCTTC.